Presented here are 22 T cell receptor beta chains from one specimen sequenced in a study of blood T cell repertoires in COVID-19. Clones were read by immunoSEQ multiplex PCR, and TCRdb kept only the in-frame ones, dropping some. The sample shows about 80,000 clones, around 80% of them seen only once. The sample was peripheral blood. Every receptor here comes from a man between 60 and 70 years old with acute or convalescent COVID-19.

This clone has only a few counts. The rearrangement links TRBV20-1 to TRBJ2-7, with 7 bases matching TRBD2. CDR1 is DFQATT, CDR2 SNEGSKA, per germline (reference sequence). The CDR3 runs to 11 residues. J lost 8 bases, V lost 3 bases, and 4 bases had no gene match. The CDR3 loop reads CSASREDQQYF. The CDR3 bases are TGCAGTGCTAGCCGGGAGGACCAGCAGTACTTC.

The CDR3 DNA reads as TGTGCCAGCAGTTCAGCAGGATCAGGCGGGAGGGCCGGTACGCAGTATTTT. Its protein is CASSSAGSGGRAGTQYF. The chain couples TRBV27 to TRBJ2-3; 9 positions agree with TRBD2. After removal of 4 bases from V and 8 bases from J, the junction contained 16 bases not matched to a gene. The CDR3 consists of 17 residues. Per germline, CDR1 MNHEY and CDR2 SMNVEV (reference sequence).

The chain links TRBV18 to TRBJ1-1; no reliable D call. V lost 3 bases, J lost 0 bases, and 5 bases lay in between. The CDR3 is made up of 13 amino acids. Per the germline V gene, CDR1 is KGHSH and CDR2 is LQKENI. Written as DNA, the CDR3 is TGTGCCAGCTCACCCTTAATGAACACTGAAGCTTTCTTT. This sequence encodes CASSPLMNTEAFF. Together with reference TRBV18 and TRBJ1-1, the CDR3 gives the full variable domain: NAGVMQNPRHLVRRRGQEARLRCSPMKGHSHVYWYRQLPEEGLKFMVYLQKENIIDESGMPKERFSAEFPKEGPSILRIQQVVRGDSAAYFCASSPLMNTEAFFGQGTRLTVV.

This clone was seen more than once but under ten times. This rearrangement joins TRBV5-1 to TRBJ2-4; D is perhaps TRBD2 (6 bases). V shed 2 bases and J shed 6 bases, with 12 bases lying between them. Germline CDR1 is SGHRS and CDR2 is YFSETQ. The CDR3 contains 14 residues. This chain's CDR3 is CASSFWEERNIQYF. Here the CDR3 DNA reads TGCGCCAGCAGCTTCTGGGAGGAGCGAAACATTCAGTACTTC.

The V gene is TRBV7-2, the J gene TRBJ2-7; D possibly corresponds to TRBD2 (6 bases). CDR3 length: 14 amino acids. The V gene's germline CDR1 is SGHTA and CDR2 FQGNSA. Trimming removed 3 bases from V and 3 bases from J, with 12 bases in between. The CDR3 loop is CASSLSRDFYEQYF. In DNA form, the CDR3 reads TGTGCCAGCAGCTTGTCACGGGACTTCTACGAGCAGTACTTC.

This chain joins TRBV6-1 and TRBJ2-5; 8 nucleotides agree with TRBD2. Germline trimming cut 0 bases from V and 5 bases from J; bases unmatched to any gene: 5. CDR1 is MNHNS, CDR2 SASEGT, per germline. There are 15 residues in the CDR3. CDR3 nucleotide sequence: TGTGCCAGCAGTGAAGCCGGGACTAGTTGGGAGACCCAGTACTTC. Translating it yields CASSEAGTSWETQYF.

The chain is built from TRBV12-1 and TRBJ1-4; the DNA was not compared with TRBD1, the D call given in the table. TRBV12-1 is reported as a pseudogene. The CDR3 sequence is 13 residues long. The CDR3 sequence is CASSDDRCEKLFF. The CDR3 nucleotides are TGTGCCAGCAGCGATGACAGGTGTGAAAAACTGTTTTTT.

This rearrangement joins TRBV5-1 to TRBJ1-1; maybe TRBD1 (6 bases). V lost 0 bases and J lost 4, with 7 bases in between. CDR3 length equals 13 residues. Germline V gives CDR1 SGHRS, CDR2 YFSETQ. Here the CDR3 reads CASSLDRVTEAFF. For the CDR3, the DNA is TGCGCCAGCAGCTTGGACAGGGTCACTGAAGCTTTCTTT.

The DNA of the CDR3 is TGTGCCAGTAGTATCGTGGCGGCCAGCAATCAGCCCCAGCATTTT. This sequence encodes CASSIVAASNQPQHF. The chain has TRBV19 and TRBJ1-5; D gene uncertain. V dropped 3 bases and J dropped 1 base, with 10 bases sitting between them. The CDR3 consists of 15 residues. Germline CDR1 LNHDA, CDR2 SQIVND (reference sequence).

The chain has TRBV24-1 and TRBJ2-1; TRBD2 agrees at 8 bases. The V gene end was trimmed by 5 bases and the J gene end by 5 bases; junction bases not matched to a gene: 13. Per the germline V gene, CDR1 is KGHDR and CDR2 is SFDVKD. This CDR3 comprises 17 residues. CDR3 loop: CATSVGGLAGRNNEQFF. CDR3 DNA: TGTGCCACCAGTGTCGGAGGACTAGCCGGAAGGAACAATGAGCAGTTCTTC.

The genes are TRBV5-4 and TRBJ1-4; 10 positions agree with TRBD1. Per germline, CDR1 SGHNT and CDR2 YYREEE (reference sequence). Unmatched junction bases numbered 11, after V lost 4 bases and J lost 8 bases. There are 16 residues in the CDR3. CDR3 protein: CASSAKRTGGEEKLFF. In nucleotides, the CDR3 is TGTGCCAGCAGCGCAAAGAGGACAGGGGGAGAAGAAAAACTGTTTTTT.

This chain joins TRBV7-2 and TRBJ2-7; 14 bases match TRBD2. There are 15 residues in the CDR3. Germline CDR1 is SGHTA and CDR2 is FQGNSA. V was clipped by 0 bases and J by 9 bases; unmatched bases: 4. The CDR3 DNA is TGTGCCAGCAGCTTAGCGACTAGCGGGGGGGCCCGGCAGTACTTC. Translation gives CASSLATSGGARQYF.

This CDR3 reads CASSLIQGGAQYF. The CDR3 DNA reads TGTGCCAGCAGTTTAATCCAAGGGGGGGCCCAGTACTTC. The V gene is TRBV2, the J gene TRBJ2-5, with D perhaps matching TRBD2 (7 bases). The CDR3 runs to 13 residues. The germline gives CDR1 SNHLY, CDR2 FYNNEI. Between the trimmed V and J ends, which lost 5 bases and 9 bases, there was a span of 16 bases.

V gene TRBV5-1 combines with J gene TRBJ1-3, with D unresolved. Trimming pared 1 base from V and 2 bases from J, leaving 4 bases between. This CDR3 region has 13 residues. From germline, CDR1 is SGHRS and CDR2 YFSETQ. CDR3 sequence (DNA): TGCGCCAGCAGCTTGTCTCCTGGAAACACCATATATTTT. This translates into CASSLSPGNTIYF.

The V call is TRBV19, the J call TRBJ2-3; D may be TRBD1 (6 bases). Germline CDR1 is LNHDA and CDR2 is SQIVND (reference sequence). The length of the CDR3 is 16 residues. Trimming cost V 5 bases and J 2 bases, with 17 bases left between them. The CDR3 spells CASSSPPGHDTDTQYF. The CDR3 DNA follows: TGTGCCAGTAGTTCGCCGCCGGGACACGACACAGATACGCAGTATTTT.

The chain joins TRBV28 to TRBJ2-1; 9 nucleotides agree with TRBD1. The CDR3 runs to 17 residues. Trimming took 4 bases from V and 8 from J; bases not matched to a gene: 15. The germline CDR1 and CDR2 sequences are MDHEN and SYDVKM. CDR3: CASSSTSRDREVDEQFF. CDR3 sequence (DNA): TGTGCCAGCAGTTCAACCTCCCGGGACAGGGAGGTCGATGAGCAGTTCTTC.

This clone was counted a single time. The chain combines TRBV2 with TRBJ2-1; 10 bases align to TRBD2. Trimming took 7 bases from V and 6 from J; bases not matched to a gene: 6. This CDR3 is built from 14 residues. Looked up from germline, CDR1 is SNHLY and CDR2 is FYNNEI. The CDR3 spells CASTSGGAGNEQFF. The CDR3 DNA reads as TGTGCCAGCACGAGCGGGGGGGCCGGCAATGAGCAGTTCTTC.

CDR3 sequence reads: CASSLGQGQLGYGYTF. The CDR3 DNA sequence: TGTGCCAGCAGCCTCGGACAGGGGCAGTTAGGGTATGGCTACACCTTC. The genes are TRBV7-2 and TRBJ1-2, with 9 bases lining up with TRBD1. The germline V gene has CDR1 SGHTA and CDR2 FQGNSA. Trimming at V came to 5 bases and at J to 5 bases, leaving 12 bases not matched to a gene. This CDR3 has 16 amino acids.

DNA of the CDR3: TGTGCCAGCAGCTCACGTCCCGGGACAGGATATAGCAATCAGCCCCAGCATTTT. Its protein is CASSSRPGTGYSNQPQHF. The V and J genes are TRBV7-2 and TRBJ1-5; 8 nucleotides line up with TRBD1. This CDR3 contains 18 residues. From germline, CDR1 is SGHTA and CDR2 FQGNSA. With V trimmed by 4 bases and J by 0 bases, 11 bases remained unmatched. Using reference TRBV7-2 and TRBJ1-5 for the parts outside the CDR3, the full variable domain is GAGVSQSPSNKVTEKGKDVELRCDPISGHTALYWYRQSLGQGLEFLIYFQGNSAPDKSGLPSDRFSAERTGGSVSTLTIQRTQQEDSAVYLCASSSRPGTGYSNQPQHFGDGTRLSIL.

The chain links TRBV4-2 to TRBJ2-7; a weak D match, TRBD2 (7 bases). This CDR3 region has 16 residues. The germline V gene has CDR1 LGHNA and CDR2 YNFKEQ. Deletions cut 0 bases from V and 2 bases from J, with 14 bases between. CDR3 nucleotide sequence: TGTGCCAGCAGCCAAGAATACGGGGGGCCGACCTACGAGCAGTACTTC. Amino acids: CASSQEYGGPTYEQYF.

The V gene is TRBV5-1, the J gene TRBJ2-1; no definite D call. The germline V gene has CDR1 SGHRS and CDR2 YFSETQ. Trimming pared 1 base from V and 2 bases from J, leaving 10 bases between. CDR3 length: 15 residues. The CDR3, as DNA: TGCGCCAGCAGCTTGTTCAGCGAGACCTACAATGAGCAGTTCTTC. Translating gives CASSLFSETYNEQFF.

CDR3 in DNA: TGTGCCAGTAGTGGCTTAGCGATCTCCTACAATGAGCAGTTCTTC. Its translation is CASSGLAISYNEQFF. The chain combines TRBV19 with TRBJ2-1; a possible D gene is TRBD2 (5 bases). The length of the CDR3 is 15 residues. Germline values: CDR1 LNHDA, CDR2 SQIVND (reference sequence). The V end lost 5 bases, the J end lost 0 bases, and 11 bases lay between the germline ends. Together with reference TRBV19 and TRBJ2-1, the CDR3 gives the full variable domain: DGGITQSPKYLFRKEGQNVTLSCEQNLNHDAMYWYRQDPGQGLRLIYYSQIVNDFQKGDIAEGYSVSREKKESFPLTVTSAQKNPTAFYLCASSGLAISYNEQFFGPGTRLTVL.